This TCR beta chain was identified during a study of B cell selection in AIRE deficiency (dated by TCRdb to about 2019). In the study overall: A comparison of TCRbeta repertoires of sorted blood CD4+ conventional T cells and regulatory T cells was made between AIRE-deficient patients and healthy controls. The TCR-sequenced cohort comprised five AIRE-deficient APECED patients and five healthy control donors. Findings and caveats that apply to the study as a whole: Only TCRbeta chains were sequenced, and roughly 40% of shared healthy-donor Treg sequences were also present in healthy Tconv cells, possibly due to differing TCRalpha chains. Among some 3,700 shared Treg TCRbeta sequences, 31.6% were shared exclusively by healthy donors and around 8.7% exclusively by patients, which suggests that Treg selection is less efficient in the absence of AIRE. About 31% of the Treg TCRbeta sequences shared among healthy donors turned up in patient Tconv cells, suggesting that Treg-biased clones are diverted into the Tconv compartment. Shared Treg sequences had shorter CDR3s, which reflects a bias toward rearrangements containing few non-templated nucleotide insertions. Tconv and Treg cells from AIRE-deficient patients showed TCRBV gene usage, CDR3 length and TCR diversity similar to those of healthy donors.

About this clone: Its antigen has not been determined. Per-nucleotide qualities are absent, and no much larger clonotype sits a single base away.

The immunoSEQ platform was used to sequence the TCRbeta chain. Under the source paper's analysis protocol: About 1.2x10^5 distinct in-frame TCRbeta sequences from patients and just over 1.3x10^5 from healthy donors were obtained from pooled conventional T cell repertoires. Public Treg TCRbeta sequences were defined as those shared by two or more individuals and were then searched for in Tconv repertoires. To test for differences between groups, Mann-Whitney U tests with Bonferroni-Dunn correction were run in GraphPad Prism 7.03. In TCRdb, the immuneACCESS table is reduced to in-frame sequences with V and J assigned. These tables do not hold every clone; where another copy was compared, an unresolved V gene accounts for under half, and the others remain unexplained. That table gives V, J and clone size, and the DNA gave D and trimming. The sample table lists some 25,000 clones, approximately 97% of them with a count of one. Approximately 0.22% of the sample is taken by the ten largest.

For sorting, conventional CD4 T cells were defined as CD4+CD127+ cells. AIRE-deficient patients had APECED syndrome. A FACSAria flow cytometer was used to sort the Tconv and Treg cells intended for TCRbeta sequencing. The sorted cells went into 5-ml round-bottom polystyrene tubes, and the dry cell pellets were then frozen at -80 degrees C until sequencing. V is cut back by 4 bases and J by 8 bases, with 8 bases in the junction unmatched. There are 13 amino acids in the CDR3, from cysteine to phenylalanine inclusive. Only the CDR3 DNA stays, 39 bases, in frame from base 1. Looking up the germline V gene yields CDR1 SQVTM and CDR2 ANQGSEA.

Sequencing was performed on conventional CD4+ T cells sorted from PBMCs. The origin of this receptor is a human donor with AIRE deficiency. Recombination joined TRBV29-1 with TRBJ1-2; TRBD1 fits 9 bases in the junction. This receptor carries the CDR3 CSVGLDRGWGYTF. Here is the DNA: TGCAGCGTTGGCCTGGACAGGGGCTGGGGCTACACCTTC.